The 10 T cell receptor beta chains in this list originate from one sample, sequenced in a study of shared clonotypes between healthy human individuals. Using immunoSEQ multiplex PCR, the repertoire was profiled, and TCRdb retains in-frame clones only, with some absent. The sample consists of hundreds of thousands of clones, approximately 74% of them appearing once. The sequenced material came from memory CD4+ T cells sorted from blood. Documented subset: CD45RA-negative fraction. The receptor set was obtained from a man aged 25-45 years in good health.

The chain employs TRBV7-9 and TRBJ2-7; 7 bases are shared with TRBD2. The CDR3 runs to 15 residues. Unmatched junction bases numbered 13, after V lost 5 bases and J lost 6 bases. Looked up from germline, CDR1 is SEHNR and CDR2 is FQNEAQ (reference sequence). CDR3 DNA sequence: TGTGCCAGCAGCATTAATGGGGGGAGCGGGGCCGAGCAGTACTTC. It codes for CASSINGGSGAEQYF.

The sample holds a few counts of this clone. The J gene is TRBJ2-3, the V gene TRBV7-2, with D unresolved. Germline V gives CDR1 SGHTA, CDR2 FQGNSA. The CDR3 runs 17 residues. The V end was cut by 5 bases, the J end by 2 bases, with 20 bases between. The CDR3 reads CASSRSLGRGPTDTQYF. The CDR3 DNA sequence: TGTGCCAGCAGCCGATCGTTGGGCCGAGGCCCCACAGATACGCAGTATTTT.

This clone was seen a few times. Distinct nucleotide sequences in the sample also encode this CDR3. The rearrangement joins TRBV5-4 to TRBJ2-1; D is possibly TRBD1 (5 bases). The CDR3 totals 15 residues. CDR1 is SGHNT, CDR2 YYREEE, per germline (reference sequence). V was trimmed by 0 bases and J by 4 bases, leaving 11 bases between them. For the CDR3, the DNA is TGTGCCAGCAGCTTGGAGTCAGGGCCGTACAATGAGCAGTTCTTC. Translated: CASSLESGPYNEQFF.

The chain combines TRBV18 with TRBJ1-2; 9 positions agree with TRBD1. CDR1 is KGHSH, CDR2 LQKENI, per germline. V lost 3 bases to trimming and J lost 5 bases; unmatched junction nucleotides: 10. CDR3 length: 16 residues. DNA of the CDR3: TGTGCCAGCTCACCGGACGGGACAGGGCGGAATTATGGCTACACCTTC. Amino acids: CASSPDGTGRNYGYTF.

The J gene is TRBJ1-5, the V gene TRBV28, with 10 nucleotides matching TRBD1. In germline, CDR1 is MDHEN, CDR2 SYDVKM. This CDR3 region has 13 residues. The ends lost 8 bases at V and 7 bases at J; junction bases unmatched: 5. The DNA of the CDR3 is TGTGCCAGCGCCGACAGGGGGCGCCAGCCCCAGCATTTT. Translating gives CASADRGRQPQHF.

Only a few counts were recorded for this clone. Other DNA sequences in this specimen translate into the identical CDR3. This chain links TRBV7-9 with TRBJ1-2, with D unclear. The V gene's germline CDR1 is SEHNR and CDR2 FQNEAQ (reference sequence). V lost 2 bases and J 5 bases, leaving 6 bases between the germline ends. CDR3 length equals 12 residues. The CDR3 here is CASSLSLYGYTF. The CDR3, as DNA: TGTGCCAGCAGCTTAAGTTTGTATGGCTACACCTTC.

The chain employs TRBV2 and TRBJ2-5; 7 bases are shared with TRBD1. The CDR3 covers 14 residues. V dropped 8 bases and J dropped 9; count of bases not matched to a gene: 15. CDR1 is SNHLY and CDR2 is FYNNEI in the germline V gene. The CDR3 reads CASAIQGSFKAQYF. In DNA form, the CDR3 reads TGTGCCAGCGCCATACAGGGGTCTTTTAAGGCCCAGTACTTC.

The V and J genes are TRBV5-1 and TRBJ2-7, with TRBD1 as a possible D gene (6 bases). Trimming left V 4 bases short and J 0 bases short, with 11 bases between. Germline CDR1 reads SGHRS; CDR2 reads YFSETQ. This CDR3 region has 14 residues. Here the CDR3 reads CASSIGQFSYEQYF. In DNA form, the CDR3 reads TGCGCCAGCAGCATTGGACAGTTCTCCTACGAGCAGTACTTC. Combining the CDR3 with reference TRBV5-1 and TRBJ2-7 gives the whole variable domain KAGVTQTPRYLIKTRGQQVTLSCSPISGHRSVSWYQQTPGQGLQFLFEYFSETQRNKGNFPGRFSGRQFSNSRSEMNVSTLELGDSALYLCASSIGQFSYEQYFGPGTRLTVT.

This clone came up a few times. The chain has TRBV6-1 and TRBJ2-3; D ambiguous. V gave up 5 bases and J gave up 5 bases, with 14 bases separating them. CDR1 is MNHNS and CDR2 is SASEGT in the germline V gene. The CDR3 covers 14 residues. CDR3 DNA sequence: TGTGCCAGCAGTCCCCTCGCGTCTGGAGATACGCAGTATTTT. Its translation: CASSPLASGDTQYF.

This clone was found once. V is TRBV5-1 and J is TRBJ2-7; D may be TRBD1 (6 bases). CDR3 length: 15 amino acids. Germline assignment: CDR1 SGHRS and CDR2 YFSETQ. V lost 0 bases to trimming and J lost 3 bases, with 13 bases between them. This CDR3 reads CASSLGARGGYEQYF. CDR3 coding DNA: TGCGCCAGCAGCTTGGGGGCCAGAGGGGGCTACGAGCAGTACTTC.